This TCR beta chain was documented in a study of response to subunit inactivated influenza vaccine. Germline-derived CDR1 and CDR2 are SEHNR and FQNEAQ (reference sequence). This CDR3 has 14 amino acids. Trimming cost V 1 base and J 4 bases, with 10 bases left between them. This clonotype was counted only a few times. The antigen remains undetermined. Via MiXCR, TCRdb re-called the RT-PCR reads, giving one row per CDR3 protein. The table lists 650,000 to 800,000 distinct CDR3 sequences, more than 11% of them singletons. Points from the study as a whole: Each seasonal influenza vaccination, the authors suggested, recruits few new T cells.

The clonotype comes from a man aged 50-60 years who received an inactivated influenza vaccine. The source was PBMCs from blood, collected 14 to 15 days before vaccination. The chain combines TRBV7-9 with TRBJ1-2; D not certain. For the CDR3, the DNA is TGTGCCAGCAGCTTAGTTCAGGAGCTCTATGGCTACACCTTC. This sequence encodes CASSLVQELYGYTF.